This T cell receptor beta chain derives from a study of blood T cell repertoires in COVID-19 (dated by TCRdb to between 2020 and 2021). For the study in its entirety: Samples covering the acute and convalescent phases of COVID-19 were provided by collaborators in the United States, Italy and Spain. The repertoires were released in a freely available public database meant as a resource for research on the immune response to SARS-CoV-2. The material from the prospective study consisted of cDNA or gDNA derived from T cells, B-cell-depleted T cells, or PBMCs. Samples came from the ongoing ImmuneRACE study (first 160 participants) plus 1,254 subjects from 6 global collaborators. Where HLA class I and class II types were available, the types were taken from metadata supplied by the sample provider, not from assay-based typing. Nearly every sample came with metadata listing a de-identified subject ID, COVID-19 status, age in years and sex. The dataset comprised deeply sampled blood TCRbeta repertoires from subjects exposed to, actively infected with, or recovered from COVID-19.

The immunoSEQ Assay, a bias-controlled multiplex PCR, was used to amplify TCRbeta CDR3 regions from genomic DNA. The original methods were these. Within the assay, amplification of reference gene primers was used to estimate how many nucleated cells each sample contained. Sequence reads were collapsed and filtered to measure the absolute abundance of every unique TCRbeta CDR3 rearrangement. Productive Simpson clonality was computed per sample as the square root of Simpson's diversity index over productive rearrangements. In its TCRdb copy, this immuneACCESS table keeps in-frame sequences only and misses some clones. Where compared with another copy, unresolved V genes explain less than half of these, and the others have no known cause. V and J calls and clone size follow that table, whereas D and trimming were derived from the DNA. The sample has 170,000 or so clones on record, approximately 88% of them singletons. 5.5% to 8% of the sample is held by the ten biggest clonotypes.

One collaborating source in Seattle enrolled patients while the patients were actively infected and followed the patients over time throughout the course of disease. Whole blood was collected in K2EDTA tubes by collaborating institutions according to the institutions' own protocols. For TCRbeta analysis, collaborators shipped samples as frozen whole blood, isolated PBMCs, or DNA extracted from either of those sample types. The investigation overall reported the following: How much clinical and demographic metadata was included differed by source and by participant, and the metadata was provided uncurated.

Regarding this clone: No cognate antigen has been identified for it. It has no much larger one-base neighbor in the sample; base qualities were not kept.

V drops 1 base and J drops 1 base, leaving 13 bases in between. As encoded in the germline V gene (reference sequence), CDR1 is LNHDA while CDR2 is SQIVND. Inclusive of the bounding cysteine and phenylalanine, the CDR3 is 16 residues long. The retained sequence is limited to the CDR3, 48 bases, with the frame set at the first base. The TCR originated in a woman aged 40 to 50 with COVID-19, enrolled during active disease. The specimen was peripheral blood. The chain is assembled from TRBV19 and TRBJ1-1, with the identity of the D gene unclear. CDR3 region: CASSIVLQEPNTEAFF. The DNA is TGTGCCAGTAGTATAGTGCTTCAGGAACCGAACACTGAAGCTTTCTTT.